The T cell receptor (beta chain) under discussion was sequenced for a study of blood T cell repertoires in COVID-19. Study in general: Donors in the United States, Italy and Spain gave samples during acute or convalescent COVID-19. Sample material is recorded as cDNA or gDNA derived from T cells, B-cell-depleted T cells, or PBMCs.

Methods used by the authors: For nucleated cells, counts were estimated from reference gene primer amplification. This table comes from immunoSEQ multiplex PCR, and its TCRdb copy is limited to in-frame clones, with some not included. That table supplies the V and J calls and clone size; D and trimming were determined from the DNA. The sample has about 80,000 clones; approximately 88% are singletons. This clone came up a few times. This sequence originates from a woman older than 75 with active or convalescent COVID-19. Material for sequencing was peripheral blood.

CDR3 in DNA: TGTGCCAGCAGCTTAGCGACAGGGGTGAACACTGAAGCTTTCTTT. Translated, it gives CASSLATGVNTEAFF. This chain connects TRBV7-2 to TRBJ1-1, with 8 nucleotides matching TRBD1. V shed 0 bases, J shed 0 bases, and the junction held 0 bases outside the gene matches. Per the germline V gene, CDR1 is SGHTA and CDR2 is FQGNSA. This CDR3 comprises 15 residues.